This T cell receptor (beta chain) was sequenced in a study of blood T cell repertoires in COVID-19. Background on the study: Sites in the United States, Italy and Spain provided acute and convalescent COVID-19 samples. Sources were T cells, B-cell-depleted T cells, or PBMCs; the material itself was cDNA or gDNA.

In the original analysis: Reference gene primer amplification gave nucleated cell count estimates. TCRdb keeps only in-frame clones here, not all; method: immunoSEQ multiplex PCR. That table supplies the V and J calls and clone size; D and trimming were determined from the DNA. This table has roughly 180,000 clones, 79% appearing once. The length of the CDR3 is 14 residues. V was trimmed by 2 bases and J by 1 base, leaving 6 bases between them. Germline V lookup: CDR1 MNHNY, CDR2 SVGAGI (reference sequence). This TCR was sampled from a man in his fifties or sixties with active or convalescent COVID-19. Source material: peripheral blood. The chain carries TRBV6-6 and TRBJ1-5; D not resolved. The CDR3 here is CASSYRQSNQPQHF. CDR3 bases: TGTGCCAGCAGTTACCGACAAAGCAATCAGCCCCAGCATTTT.